The 32 T cell receptor beta chains below all came from one sample that was sequenced in a study of blood T cell repertoires in COVID-19. Generated by immunoSEQ multiplex PCR, the TCRdb table keeps only in-frame clones and is missing some. The sample has 200,000 to 250,000 clones; about 85% are singletons. The specimen was peripheral blood. These receptors were collected from a young woman who had recovered from COVID-19.

The rearrangement links TRBV24-1 to TRBJ2-1, with 7 bases identical to TRBD2. V was clipped by 6 bases and J by 4 bases; unmatched bases: 8. This CDR3 contains 15 residues. Germline-derived CDR1 and CDR2 are KGHDR and SFDVKD. The CDR3 loop reads CATSTRGEWYNEQFF. CDR3 coding DNA: TGTGCCACCAGTACCCGGGGGGAGTGGTACAATGAGCAGTTCTTC.

V is TRBV4-3 and J is TRBJ1-1; D remains unclear. V was shortened by 1 base and J by 4 bases, with 10 bases between the two germline ends. The CDR3 is 14 amino acids. CDR1 is LGHNA, CDR2 YSLEER, per germline. Here the CDR3 reads CASSQGQSRTEAFF. DNA for the CDR3: TGCGCCAGCAGCCAAGGACAATCGCGCACTGAAGCTTTCTTT.

The chain links TRBV7-6 to TRBJ2-2, with 7 nucleotides matching TRBD2. CDR3 length: 16 residues. V lost 3 bases and J lost 5; bases outside the gene matches: 9. Germline CDR1 and CDR2: SGHVS and FNYEAQ. The CDR3, as DNA: TGTGCCAGCAGCTTGCGGCATGGGGGAGGGACCGGGGAGCTGTTTTTT. Its translation: CASSLRHGGGTGELFF. Combining the CDR3 with reference TRBV7-6 and TRBJ2-2 gives the whole variable domain GAGVSQSPRYKVTKRGQDVALRCDPISGHVSLYWYRQALGQGPEFLTYFNYEAQQDKSGLPNDRFSAERPEGSISTLTIQRTEQRDSAMYRCASSLRHGGGTGELFFGEGSRLTVL.

This clone has a single count. The chain is built from TRBV5-1 and TRBJ1-1; 7 positions agree with TRBD1. This CDR3 comprises 16 residues. V trimming: 4 bases; J trimming: 4 bases; junction bases outside the gene matches: 13. Germline V gene sequence: CDR1 SGHRS, CDR2 YFSETQ. As DNA, the CDR3 is TGCGCCAGCAGCAACACAGGGGCCGCATTAGCCACTGAAGCTTTCTTT. Translating gives CASSNTGAALATEAFF.

V gene TRBV18 combines with J gene TRBJ2-7; 7 bases align to TRBD1. V gave up 3 bases and J gave up 0 bases; unmatched junction bases: 5. From germline, CDR1 is KGHSH and CDR2 LQKENI. The CDR3 extends over 15 amino acids. CDR3 coding DNA: TGTGCCAGCTCACCCTCCGGGACAGACTCCTACGAGCAGTACTTC. Translated: CASSPSGTDSYEQYF.

The chain uses TRBV7-6 and TRBJ2-6; D is ambiguous. Trimming took off 5 bases at V and 0 bases at J, with 11 bases between the two ends. The CDR3 is 16 residues long. Per the germline V gene, CDR1 is SGHVS and CDR2 is FNYEAQ. The CDR3 loop is CASSPEPSSGANVLTF. In nucleotides, the CDR3 is TGTGCCAGCAGCCCAGAACCCTCCTCTGGGGCCAACGTCCTGACTTTC.

The chain combines TRBV19 with TRBJ1-2, with 9 bases lining up with TRBD1. Trimming at V came to 8 bases and at J to 2 bases, leaving 9 bases not matched to a gene. CDR1 and CDR2 from the germline V gene are LNHDA and SQIVND (reference sequence). CDR3 length: 15 residues. CDR3 sequence (DNA): TGTGCCAGTCGAGGGGGACAGGGCCCCAACTATGGCTACACCTTC. Amino acids: CASRGGQGPNYGYTF.

This chain joins TRBV7-3 and TRBJ1-1; D uncertain. Germline V CDR1 and CDR2: SGHTA, FQGTGA. The CDR3 sequence is 14 residues long. The ends were cut back, 6 bases at V and 5 bases at J, with 16 bases in the middle. The CDR3 DNA follows: TGTGCCAGCAGACCAAATACAGCGGGGACTGAAGCTTTCTTT. It codes for CASRPNTAGTEAFF.

The chain combines TRBV19 with TRBJ2-7, with 11 bases lining up with TRBD2. In germline, CDR1 is LNHDA, CDR2 SQIVND (reference sequence). There are 16 residues in the CDR3. J was trimmed by 5 bases and V by 2 bases; bases with no gene match: 8. The CDR3 bases are TGTGCCAGTAGTATAAGGTGGCTAGCGGGAGGCGACGAGCAGTACTTC. Translation: CASSIRWLAGGDEQYF.

V usage is TRBV11-3 and J usage is TRBJ2-3; tentatively, D is TRBD2 (6 bases). V was pared by 2 bases and J by 6 bases, with 12 bases between. Germline loops: CDR1 SGHNT, CDR2 YENEEA. This CDR3 has 14 amino acids. CDR3 amino acids: CASSLRGGGDTQYF. In nucleotides, the CDR3 is TGTGCCAGCAGCTTAAGGGGTGGAGGGGATACGCAGTATTTT.

The rearrangement links TRBV21-1 to TRBJ2-5; TRBD1 is the table's D call and was not checked against the DNA. TRBV21-1 constitutes a pseudogene. The CDR3 is 15 residues long. The CDR3 sequence is CASRDREWLAETQYF. DNA of the CDR3: TGTGCCAGCCGGGACAGGGAATGGTTGGCGGAGACCCAGTACTTC.

The rearrangement links TRBV2 to TRBJ1-4; TRBD1 matches 7 bases. The germline gives CDR1 SNHLY, CDR2 FYNNEI. The V segment lost 8 bases and the J segment 5 bases; nucleotides outside the gene matches: 5. This CDR3 spans 13 amino acids. CDR3 bases: TGTGCCAGCGGAGGGACAGCAAATGAAAAACTGTTTTTT. Its protein is CASGGTANEKLFF.

V usage is TRBV2 and J usage is TRBJ2-7; perhaps TRBD1 as D (6 bases). Looked up from germline, CDR1 is SNHLY and CDR2 is FYNNEI. The V gene lost 5 bases and the J gene lost 7 bases, with 15 bases spanning the gap. The CDR3 loop spans 13 amino acids. The CDR3 DNA reads as TGTGCCAGCAGTACTTTAAACAGGGAGGAGCAGTACTTC. This encodes CASSTLNREEQYF.

The gene calls are TRBV4-1 and TRBJ1-1, with D tentatively TRBD1 (5 bases). Trimming took off 2 bases at V and 0 bases at J, with 16 bases between the two ends. This CDR3 has 17 amino acids. Germline CDR1 and CDR2: MGHRA and YSYEKL. The CDR3, as DNA: TGCGCCAGCAGCCAATCCCTAACGGGACTGATGAACACTGAAGCTTTCTTT. Protein: CASSQSLTGLMNTEAFF.

This clone appeared a single time. The chain has TRBV30 and TRBJ2-7, with TRBD2 as a possible D gene (5 bases). Between the trimmed V and J ends, which lost 2 bases and 2 bases, there was a span of 10 bases. The CDR3 is 13 residues long. In germline, CDR1 is GTSNPN, CDR2 SVGIG (reference sequence). The CDR3 nucleotides are TGTGCCTGGAGTAACGGGGTTGCCTACGAGCAGTACTTC. This encodes CAWSNGVAYEQYF. The full variable domain, its missing parts supplied by reference TRBV30 and TRBJ2-7, is SQTIHQWPATLVQPVGSPLSLECTVEGTSNPNLYWYRQAAGRGLQLLFYSVGIGQISSEVPQNLSASRPQDRQFILSSKKLLLSDSGFYLCAWSNGVAYEQYFGPGTRLTVT.

The rearrangement uses TRBV5-6 and TRBJ1-1; TRBD1 aligns across 8 bases. CDR3 length: 14 amino acids. The germline CDR1 and CDR2 sequences are SGHDT and YYEEEE. J gave up 6 bases and V 4 bases, and 8 bases lay outside the gene matches. CDR3 amino acids: CASSRTGTSAEAFF. The CDR3 nucleotides are TGTGCCAGCAGCCGGACAGGGACGAGCGCTGAAGCTTTCTTT. Using reference TRBV5-6 and TRBJ1-1 for the parts outside the CDR3, the full variable domain is DAGVTQSPTHLIKTRGQQVTLRCSPKSGHDTVSWYQQALGQGPQFIFQYYEEEERQRGNFPDRFSGHQFPNYSSELNVNALLLGDSALYLCASSRTGTSAEAFFGQGTRLTVV.

The chain carries TRBV25-1 and TRBJ2-1; 11 positions agree with TRBD2. The germline CDR1 and CDR2 sequences are MGHDK and SYGVNS. This CDR3 has 17 residues. J gave up 7 bases and V 4 bases, and 12 bases lay outside the gene matches. The CDR3 sequence: CASSGALTSGSRNEQFF. The CDR3 region has the DNA TGTGCCAGCAGTGGCGCCCTCACTAGCGGGAGTAGGAATGAGCAGTTCTTC.

This sequence joins TRBV11-2 and TRBJ1-2; tentative D call: TRBD1 (5 bases). Germline CDR1 SGHAT, CDR2 FQNNGV. The ends were cut back, 1 base at V and 2 bases at J, with 11 bases in the middle. This CDR3 spans 15 amino acids. The CDR3 sequence is CASSLVAGRNYGYTF. The CDR3 bases are TGTGCCAGCAGCTTAGTCGCAGGGCGGAACTATGGCTACACCTTC. The variable domain in full, completed from reference TRBV11-2 and TRBJ1-2, reads EAGVAQSPRYKIIEKRQSVAFWCNPISGHATLYWYQQILGQGPKLLIQFQNNGVVDDSQLPKDRFSAERLKGVDSTLKIQPAKLEDSAVYLCASSLVAGRNYGYTFGSGTRLTVV.

The V and J genes are TRBV3-1 (or the pseudogene TRBV3-2) and TRBJ1-2; D ambiguous. The CDR3 covers 13 residues. The germline CDR1 and CDR2 sequences are LGHDT and YNNKEL (reference sequence). Trimming left V 4 bases short and J 11 bases short, with 17 bases between. CDR3 DNA: TGTGCCAGCAGCCGCACTACCGGGGTCGGATACACCTTC. Its translation: CASSRTTGVGYTF.

The chain recombines TRBV7-6 with TRBJ2-2; D is undetermined. Germline-derived CDR1 and CDR2 are SGHVS and FNYEAQ. This CDR3 spans 15 amino acids. Trimming took 0 bases from V and 2 from J, leaving 7 bases between them. The CDR3 region has the DNA TGTGCCAGCAGCTTAGCCGAGGATAACACCGGGGAGCTGTTTTTT. Protein: CASSLAEDNTGELFF. Full variable domain (outside the CDR3, taken from reference TRBV7-6 and TRBJ2-2): GAGVSQSPRYKVTKRGQDVALRCDPISGHVSLYWYRQALGQGPEFLTYFNYEAQQDKSGLPNDRFSAERPEGSISTLTIQRTEQRDSAMYRCASSLAEDNTGELFFGEGSRLTVL.

The chain carries TRBV19 and TRBJ2-3; D is perhaps TRBD1 (6 bases). Per the germline V gene, CDR1 is LNHDA and CDR2 is SQIVND (reference sequence). This CDR3 is 12 amino acids long. Trimming shortened V by 4 bases and J by 10 bases, and 12 bases separated the two germline ends. The CDR3 spells CASSRLGQSQYF. In nucleotides, the CDR3 is TGTGCCAGTAGTAGGCTAGGACAGTCGCAGTATTTT.

V and J are TRBV18 and TRBJ2-7, with 8 bases lining up with TRBD2. The J segment lost 4 bases and the V segment lost 3 bases, leaving 5 bases of the junction unmatched. The CDR3 length is 14 residues. The germline gives CDR1 KGHSH, CDR2 LQKENI. CDR3 in amino acids: CASSPRSGSYEQYF. CDR3 DNA sequence: TGTGCCAGCTCACCTCGAAGCGGGAGTTACGAGCAGTACTTC.

This chain uses TRBV2 with TRBJ2-3; D may be TRBD1 (5 bases). Trimming left V 4 bases short and J 4 bases short, with 12 bases between. The V gene's germline CDR1 is SNHLY and CDR2 FYNNEI. This CDR3 has 14 amino acids. The CDR3 sequence: CASSVRQGSDTQYF. CDR3 coding DNA: TGTGCCAGCAGTGTCCGGCAGGGATCAGATACGCAGTATTTT.

The chain is built from TRBV7-9 and TRBJ1-4; D unclear. The length of the CDR3 is 15 residues. V lost 0 bases and J 3 bases, leaving 8 bases between the germline ends. CDR1 SEHNR and CDR2 FQNEAQ come from the germline V gene (reference sequence). The CDR3 region has the DNA TGTGCCAGCAGCTTAGCCGTTCAGGCTAATGAAAAACTGTTTTTT. Translating gives CASSLAVQANEKLFF.

The rearrangement uses TRBV2 and TRBJ1-3, with D possibly being TRBD1 (5 bases). This CDR3 has 15 residues. The V end lost 7 bases, the J end lost 0 bases, and 13 bases lay between the germline ends. In germline, CDR1 is SNHLY, CDR2 FYNNEI. CDR3 DNA sequence: TGTGCCAGCACTGGACAAAGGACCTCTGGAAACACCATATATTTT. Protein product: CASTGQRTSGNTIYF.

This chain links TRBV5-5 with TRBJ1-2, with 10 bases fitting TRBD1. CDR3 length: 16 amino acids. V lost 3 bases and J lost 6; bases outside the gene matches: 11. Per germline, CDR1 SGHKS and CDR2 YYEKEE (reference sequence). The CDR3 nucleotides read TGTGCCAGCAGCTGGGACAGGGGAGGGTCTCCTAATGGCTACACCTTC. Protein product: CASSWDRGGSPNGYTF.

This clone was found a few times. The J gene is TRBJ2-7, the V gene TRBV2; D is perhaps TRBD2 (6 bases). The germline V and J ends were trimmed by 6 bases and 3 bases, with 24 bases remaining between them. The CDR3 totals 17 residues. Per the germline V gene, CDR1 is SNHLY and CDR2 is FYNNEI. The DNA for the CDR3 is TGTGCCAGCAGGAGCTCGGGACTTCTCCTGACGGTCTACGAGCAGTACTTC. Its translation: CASRSSGLLLTVYEQYF.

The chain combines TRBV6-2 or TRBV6-3 with TRBJ2-3; 8 bases fit TRBD2. V lost 6 bases, J lost 5 bases, and 13 bases stayed unmatched. CDR1 is MNHEY, CDR2 SVGEGT, per germline. The CDR3 covers 16 residues. CDR3 sequence (DNA): TGTGCCAGCAGCTCCCCAGAAGCGGGAGTAGAAGATACGCAGTATTTT. Encoded protein: CASSSPEAGVEDTQYF.

This chain links TRBV6-2 or TRBV6-3 with TRBJ2-7; TRBD1 aligns across 9 bases. CDR1 and CDR2 (germline): MNHEY, SVGEGT. This CDR3 has 17 residues. V trimming: 2 bases; J trimming: 4 bases; junction bases outside the gene matches: 12. CDR3 nucleotide sequence: TGTGCCAGCAGTTACGGGAGGCGGGACAGGGCCCAATACGAGCAGTACTTC. Protein sequence: CASSYGRRDRAQYEQYF.

The chain carries TRBV7-3 and TRBJ2-1, with 7 nucleotides matching TRBD1. This CDR3 comprises 15 residues. The germline V gene encodes CDR1 SGHTA and CDR2 FQGTGA. After removal of 4 bases from V and 0 bases from J, the junction contained 3 bases not matched to a gene. CDR3: CASSSQGNSYNEQFF. In nucleotides, the CDR3 is TGTGCCAGCAGCTCACAGGGGAACTCCTACAATGAGCAGTTCTTC. Full variable domain (rest looked up from reference TRBV7-3 and TRBJ2-1): GAGVSQTPSNKVTEKGKYVELRCDPISGHTALYWYRQSLGQGPEFLIYFQGTGAADDSGLPNDRFFAVRPEGSVSTLKIQRTERGDSAVYLCASSSQGNSYNEQFFGPGTRLTVL.

The chain employs TRBV19 and TRBJ2-6; 10 nucleotides agree with TRBD1. Trimming took 10 bases from V and 5 from J; bases not matched to a gene: 11. The CDR3 runs 16 residues. Germline-derived CDR1 and CDR2 are LNHDA and SQIVND (reference sequence). The CDR3 spells CATTPRDRGRANVLTF. Here the CDR3 DNA reads TGTGCCACAACGCCCCGGGACAGGGGTCGGGCCAACGTCCTGACTTTC.

The chain joins TRBV2 to TRBJ2-1; 15 nucleotides align to TRBD2. The CDR3 is made up of 19 amino acids. Losses at the gene ends were 4 bases for V and 3 bases for J; bases not matched to a gene: 10. Germline V lookup: CDR1 SNHLY, CDR2 FYNNEI. CDR3 DNA: TGTGCCAGCAGTGGCCCGGGACTAGCGGGAGGACCCGTCTACAATGAGCAGTTCTTC. This gives the protein CASSGPGLAGGPVYNEQFF.